The T cell receptor beta chain under discussion was sequenced for a study of T-cell memory formation after mild COVID-19 (dated by TCRdb to about 2021). For the wider study: TCR sequence clusters from the two donors were found to be largely donor specific. T-cell clones expanding and contracting after mild COVID-19 in a couple of donors were tracked by longitudinal TCRalpha and TCRbeta repertoire sequencing. Two young, previously healthy adult volunteers made up the cohort, one male and one female.

V is trimmed back by 6 bases and J by 6 bases, and the junction contains 11 bases that no gene match accounts for. Taken from the germline V gene, the CDR1 and CDR2 loops are MNHEY and SVGEGT. The CDR3 measures 16 amino acids from cysteine to phenylalanine. The only DNA kept is the CDR3, 48 bases in frame from the first base. Ficoll-Paque density gradient centrifugation was used to isolate PBMCs. The paper's findings and limits, for the study overall: From day 15 to 85, contracting clones showed balanced CD4/CD8 phenotypes, whereas a second wave of clones that expanded from day 15 to 37 leaned towards CD4+. Some responding clones were detected in pre-infection memory, which suggested that pre-existing cross-reactive memory T cells had joined the SARS-CoV-2 response. The second-wave clones that peaked on day 37 were not confirmed to be SARS-CoV-2 specific. Only a couple of mild cases were covered in the study, and larger cohorts including severe cases with pre-infection samples were considered necessary. Contracting CD4+ clones appeared mostly in the CM and EM memory subsets, whereas CD8+ clones were enriched in EMRA.

The instrument given in TCRdb is Illumina NovaSeq 6000. TCRalpha and TCRbeta cDNA libraries were constructed by 5'RACE with constant-segment primers, with sample barcodes and unique molecular identifiers being introduced. Trizol reagent was used to extract RNA from every sample. The libraries were amplified in two PCR steps, and the second step added a second sample barcode and Illumina TruSeq adapters. Sequencing of the libraries was done on an Illumina NovaSeq, producing 2 x 150 bp paired-end reads. The authors' analysis ran thus. Demultiplexing of reads and collapsing into UMI-guided consensus sequences were performed with migec v1.2.7. Using mixcr v2.1.11, the UMI consensuses were aligned to TRA and TRB V and J templates and assembled into clonotypes. A clonotype was counted as expanded or contracted only when both edgeR and NoisET called the clonotype significant, with the noise models trained on biological replicates. For edgeR calls, a false discovery rate-adjusted p below 0.01 and a log2 fold-change threshold of 1 were applied. As an exploratory analysis of dynamics, max-normalized trajectories of the 1000 most abundant clonotypes were examined with PCA combined with hierarchical clustering. Separately sequenced CD4+ and CD8+ repertoires were used to assign the CD4 or CD8 phenotype of responding clones. Clones were called with MiXCR by TCRdb after fastp trimmed the public reads at Q25, and only in-frame beta chains were retained. A single entry per CDR3 protein holds the most common genes and DNA from its merged rows. The authors' filters were not applied to this entry. The sample data list 210,000 or so distinct CDR3 sequences, and 8% to 11% of these were observed just once. In total, the top ten clones hold 2.5% to 3.5% of the sample.

In regard to this clonotype: This receptor's antigen is unknown. Per-base qualities were not stored, and no clone one base away is much larger.

The TCR comes from a man younger than 30 who had mild COVID-19 (a few samples of this study predate the infection). The sample titles of this study are shuffled in the database, so cell type and time point are left out; the donor was told from shared clones. Sequencing was carried out using PBMCs or a T cell subset sorted from them (not recorded which). The chain was built from TRBV6-2 or TRBV6-3 and TRBJ2-1; 10 central bases correspond to TRBD2. The DNA sequence reads TGTGCCAGCAGCCCCATCCCAGCTAGCGGGGGCAATGAGCAGTTCTTC. This translates into CASSPIPASGGNEQFF.